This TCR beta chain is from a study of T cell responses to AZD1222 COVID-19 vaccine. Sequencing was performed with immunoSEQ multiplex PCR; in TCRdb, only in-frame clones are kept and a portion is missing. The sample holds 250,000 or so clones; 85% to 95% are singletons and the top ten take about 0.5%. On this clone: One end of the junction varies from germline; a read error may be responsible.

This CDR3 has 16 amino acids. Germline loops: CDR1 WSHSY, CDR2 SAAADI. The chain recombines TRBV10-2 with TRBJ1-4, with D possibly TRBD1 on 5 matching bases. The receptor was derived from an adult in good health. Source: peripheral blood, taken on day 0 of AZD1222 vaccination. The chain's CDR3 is CASSPTIPGTTEKLFF. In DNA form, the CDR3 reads TGCGCCAGCAGCCCTACCATTCCGGGGACTACTGAAAAACTGTTTTTT.